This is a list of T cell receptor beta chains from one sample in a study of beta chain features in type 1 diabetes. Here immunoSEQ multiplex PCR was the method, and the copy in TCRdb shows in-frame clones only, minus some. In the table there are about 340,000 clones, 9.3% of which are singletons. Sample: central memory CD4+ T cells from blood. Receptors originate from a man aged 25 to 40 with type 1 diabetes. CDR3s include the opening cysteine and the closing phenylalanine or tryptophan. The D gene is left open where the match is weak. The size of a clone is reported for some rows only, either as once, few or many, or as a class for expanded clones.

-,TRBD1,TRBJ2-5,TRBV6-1,CASSDRQGAGETQYF,TGTGCCAGCAGTGATCGTCAGGGGGCGGGAGAGACCCAGTACTTC
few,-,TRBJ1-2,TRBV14,CASSRRDGYTF,TGTGCCAGCAGCCGTAGGGATGGCTACACCTTC
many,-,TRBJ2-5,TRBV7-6,CASSSGIASSSGETQYF,TGTGCCAGCAGCTCGGGTATAGCTTCTAGCTCCGGAGAGACCCAGTACTTC
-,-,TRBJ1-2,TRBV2,CASNIANYGYTF,TGTGCCAGCAACATAGCTAACTATGGCTACACCTTC
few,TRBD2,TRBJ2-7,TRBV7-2,CASSLGGTSSYEQYF,TGTGCCAGCAGCTTAGGGGGGACTAGCTCCTACGAGCAGTACTTC
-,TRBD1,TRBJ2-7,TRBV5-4,CASSRGQGASSYEQYF,TGTGCCAGCAGCAGAGGACAGGGGGCATCGAGCTACGAGCAGTACTTC
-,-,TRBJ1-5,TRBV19,CASNVGPNQPQHF,TGTGCCAGTAATGTAGGGCCCAATCAGCCCCAGCATTTT
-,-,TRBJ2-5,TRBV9,CASSVYPLGETQYF,TGTGCCAGCAGCGTATACCCTCTGGGGGAGACCCAGTACTTC
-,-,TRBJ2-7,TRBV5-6,CASSLGTRYEQYF,TGTGCCAGCAGCTTGGGGACAAGATACGAGCAGTACTTC
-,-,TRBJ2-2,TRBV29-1,CSPADRYTGELFF,TGCAGCCCCGCAGACAGATACACCGGGGAGCTGTTTTTT